This entry describes one T cell receptor (beta chain). Its matching antigen is unknown. Time point reported: approximately 11-day in vitro stimulation with candidate neoantigen peptide 3. The sample belongs to a study of PD-1 blockade in mismatch repair-deficient tumors. General study findings and limits: About 4.5% of the roughly 150 peptide-expanded blood TCRs were also found in tumor. Tumor-resident clones, often undetectable pretreatment in blood, expanded then contracted after pembrolizumab.

Only in-frame clones appear in the TCRdb table, and some are missing; sequencing was by immunoSEQ multiplex PCR. The sample shows approximately 9,000 clones, 80% to 95% of them seen only once. V was pared by 1 base and J by 3 bases, with 12 bases between. The CDR3 is 15 residues long. Germline V gives CDR1 LGHNA, CDR2 YNFKEQ. This clonotype was sampled from an adult with mismatch repair-deficient cancer. The V and J genes are TRBV4-2 and TRBJ2-5; tentatively, D is TRBD1 (6 bases). The sample in question was cells cultured in vitro, obtained from a patient treated with pembrolizumab. This CDR3 is CASSQGYRAEETQYF. CDR3 sequence (DNA): TGTGCCAGCAGCCAAGGTTACAGGGCGGAAGAGACCCAGTACTTC.